This TCR beta chain was identified during a study of T cells in Graves' hyperthyroidism and ophthalmopathy. J gave up 4 bases and V 0 bases, and 3 bases lay outside the gene matches. There are 16 residues in the CDR3. CDR1 and CDR2 (germline): MNHNY, SVGAGI (reference sequence). TCR beta CDR3 regions were amplified from RNA transcripts. The study used the HTBI primer set for a first-round RT-PCR of the TCR CDR3. One entry per CDR3 protein, called by TCRdb with MiXCR from the multiplex PCR reads. The profile covers some 720,000 distinct CDR3 sequences, with over 15% appearing a single time and 8.4% taken by the ten largest.

Material for sequencing was blood. The V call is TRBV6-6, the J call TRBJ2-2; 9 bases match TRBD1. This receptor was identified in a man younger than 30 with Graves' hyperthyroidism. CDR3 sequence reads: CASSYSGGQGTGELFF. The DNA for the CDR3 is TGTGCCAGCAGTTACTCGGGGGGACAGGGCACCGGGGAGCTGTTTTTT.